These 23 T cell receptor beta chains share one sample of origin, sequenced in a study of blood T cell repertoires in COVID-19. Produced via immunoSEQ multiplex PCR; TCRdb's table is partial and in-frame only. The sample yields around 270,000 clones, about 87% seen once. Specimen: peripheral blood. The receptor set was obtained from a woman aged 45-59 years with acute or convalescent COVID-19.

The V and J genes are TRBV19 and TRBJ1-3; D gene unclear. Germline values: CDR1 LNHDA, CDR2 SQIVND (reference sequence). Trimming pared 6 bases from V and 4 bases from J, leaving 10 bases between. CDR3 length: 13 amino acids. The CDR3 sequence: CASSRTPGNTIYF. In DNA, the CDR3 is TGTGCCAGTAGCCGGACTCCGGGAAACACCATATATTTT.

V is TRBV7-9 and J is TRBJ2-5; TRBD2 matches at 7 bases. Germline CDR1 reads SEHNR; CDR2 reads FQNEAQ (reference sequence). The CDR3 consists of 15 residues. V trimming: 1 base; J trimming: 7 bases; junction bases outside the gene matches: 9. This chain's CDR3 is CASSLVPGGGRTQYF. CDR3 coding DNA: TGTGCCAGCAGCTTAGTTCCGGGAGGCGGTCGGACCCAGTACTTC.

This clone was observed a handful of times. This rearrangement joins TRBV28 to TRBJ1-2; TRBD1 agrees at 7 bases. V shed 5 bases and J 4 bases; nucleotides not matched to a gene: 10. CDR1 and CDR2 (germline): MDHEN, SYDVKM. The CDR3 length is 15 residues. The CDR3 here is CASSPPDRASYGYTF. CDR3 in DNA: TGTGCCAGCAGTCCCCCTGACAGGGCGTCCTATGGCTACACCTTC.

This rearrangement joins TRBV2 to TRBJ2-2, with 7 nucleotides matching TRBD1. Trimming took 2 bases from V and 7 from J; bases not matched to a gene: 4. The CDR3 extends over 14 amino acids. In germline, CDR1 is SNHLY, CDR2 FYNNEI. CDR3 in DNA: TGTGCCAGCAGTGAAAATCGGGACAGCGGGGAGCTGTTTTTT. It encodes CASSENRDSGELFF.

The chain links TRBV13 to TRBJ2-7; 8 nucleotides align to TRBD1. The CDR3 has 15 residues. Germline values: CDR1 PRHDT, CDR2 FYEKMQ (reference sequence). V shed 5 bases and J 4 bases; nucleotides not matched to a gene: 10. CDR3 DNA sequence: TGTGCCAGCAGCCCCGGGCAGGGGGCGTCGTACGAGCAGTACTTC. Protein product: CASSPGQGASYEQYF.

The chain employs TRBV18 and TRBJ1-1; unclear D gene. The CDR3 totals 13 residues. Germline assignment: CDR1 KGHSH and CDR2 LQKENI. V gave up 3 bases and J gave up 10 bases, with 15 bases separating them. The CDR3 loop reads CASSPGPREVAFF. The CDR3 DNA reads as TGTGCCAGCTCACCTGGACCGCGGGAGGTAGCTTTCTTT.

The chain joins TRBV5-6 to TRBJ2-3, with 10 bases that match TRBD2. Germline V gene sequence: CDR1 SGHDT, CDR2 YYEEEE. J lost 5 bases, V lost 0 bases, and 3 bases had no gene match. The CDR3 is 15 residues long. CDR3 loop: CASSLASGSGDTQYF. The CDR3 DNA sequence: TGTGCCAGCAGCTTGGCTAGCGGGAGTGGAGATACGCAGTATTTT.

This clone was observed a single time. The chain joins TRBV28 to TRBJ1-1, with 8 bases aligning to TRBD1. In germline, CDR1 is MDHEN, CDR2 SYDVKM. The CDR3 spans 15 residues. V was pared by 5 bases and J by 0 bases, with 5 bases of the junction left unmatched. The CDR3 protein is CASSTTGQVNTEAFF. The CDR3 DNA reads TGTGCCAGCAGTACCACGGGACAGGTGAACACTGAAGCTTTCTTT.

The chain is built from TRBV4-2 and TRBJ1-5; D uncertain. The CDR3 is made up of 16 amino acids. Germline V gives CDR1 LGHNA, CDR2 YNFKEQ. Trimming took off 1 base at V and 0 bases at J, with 10 bases between the two ends. The CDR3 region is CASSQGGVGSNQPQHF. CDR3 nucleotide sequence: TGTGCCAGCAGCCAAGGCGGGGTTGGTAGCAATCAGCCCCAGCATTTT.

This clone was counted a single time. J is TRBJ1-5 and V is TRBV7-2, with 10 bases identical to TRBD1. The germline CDR1 and CDR2 sequences are SGHTA and FQGNSA. The junction had 11 bases not matched to a gene; V was cut back by 7 bases and J by 5 bases. The CDR3 sequence is 16 residues long. The CDR3: CASTLSPGQGYQPQHF. CDR3 coding DNA: TGTGCCAGCACCCTCTCACCGGGACAGGGGTATCAGCCCCAGCATTTT. Complete variable domain (other parts from reference TRBV7-2 and TRBJ1-5): GAGVSQSPSNKVTEKGKDVELRCDPISGHTALYWYRQSLGQGLEFLIYFQGNSAPDKSGLPSDRFSAERTGGSVSTLTIQRTQQEDSAVYLCASTLSPGQGYQPQHFGDGTRLSIL.

This clone has just a few counts. V gene TRBV19 combines with J gene TRBJ1-4, with D possibly matching TRBD1 (5 bases). With 4 bases removed from V and 0 bases from J, the gap between germline ends came to 12 bases. The CDR3 has 16 residues. The V gene's germline CDR1 is LNHDA and CDR2 SQIVND (reference sequence). The CDR3: CASSTSGHATNEKLFF. The CDR3 DNA is TGTGCCAGTAGTACCTCAGGGCATGCAACTAATGAAAAACTGTTTTTT.

The V call is TRBV7-9, the J call TRBJ1-1; D is unclear. The V end was cut by 1 base, the J end by 3 bases, with 12 bases between. This CDR3 has 15 amino acids. Germline CDR1 SEHNR, CDR2 FQNEAQ (reference sequence). The CDR3 DNA reads TGTGCCAGCAGCTTAGTTTACGGGGATTACACTGAAGCTTTCTTT. Protein product: CASSLVYGDYTEAFF.

The chain recombines TRBV28 with TRBJ1-2; D is perhaps TRBD1 (6 bases). This CDR3 has 14 amino acids. Germline CDR1 reads MDHEN; CDR2 reads SYDVKM. V lost 6 bases, J lost 0 bases, and 11 bases lay in between. The CDR3 DNA follows: TGTGCCAGCAGATACAGGACAGCTAACTATGGCTACACCTTC. It translates to CASRYRTANYGYTF.

In its sample, this clone was seen a few times. The chain carries TRBV30 and TRBJ1-4; tentatively, D is TRBD1 (5 bases). Germline V gives CDR1 GTSNPN, CDR2 SVGIG (reference sequence). The CDR3 has 14 amino acids. V was cut by 1 base and J by 4 bases, with 10 bases left in between. The CDR3 DNA sequence: TGTGCCTGGAGTGCGGGGGGTTTTAATGAAAAACTGTTTTTT. This translates into CAWSAGGFNEKLFF. Supplemented by reference TRBV30 and TRBJ1-4, the full variable domain reads SQTIHQWPATLVQPVGSPLSLECTVEGTSNPNLYWYRQAAGRGLQLLFYSVGIGQISSEVPQNLSASRPQDRQFILSSKKLLLSDSGFYLCAWSAGGFNEKLFFGSGTQLSVL.

The CDR3 nucleotides read TGTGCCAGTAGTATTATCGGACAGGGTTGGGATGAAAAACTGTTTTTT. Translated: CASSIIGQGWDEKLFF. This chain uses TRBV19 with TRBJ1-4, with TRBD1 identical over 8 bases. V shed 3 bases and J 6 bases; nucleotides not matched to a gene: 9. The CDR3 consists of 16 residues. CDR1 and CDR2 (germline): LNHDA, SQIVND (reference sequence).

This chain connects TRBV28 to TRBJ2-7; D is unresolved. Germline-derived CDR1 and CDR2 are MDHEN and SYDVKM. This CDR3 has 16 residues. V was trimmed by 8 bases and J by 0 bases, leaving 20 bases between them. This CDR3 is CASLGPLGSSSYEQYF. The DNA of the CDR3 is TGTGCCAGCTTGGGTCCCCTCGGGTCTAGCTCCTACGAGCAGTACTTC.

The CDR3 loop is CASSLLAGSDTQYF. The CDR3, as DNA: TGTGCCAGCAGCTTACTAGCGGGATCCGATACGCAGTATTTT. The V call is TRBV7-3, the J call TRBJ2-3; 9 bases are a match to TRBD2. The germline CDR1 and CDR2 sequences are SGHTA and FQGTGA. This CDR3 region has 14 residues. The V segment lost 2 bases and the J segment 6 bases; nucleotides outside the gene matches: 3.

The V call is TRBV7-2, the J call TRBJ2-5; D may be TRBD1 (5 bases). Trimming removed 7 bases at V and 2 bases at J, with 11 bases between. CDR1 SGHTA and CDR2 FQGNSA come from the germline V gene. The CDR3 runs to 13 residues. The CDR3 protein is CASNWTPQETQYF. The DNA for the CDR3 is TGTGCCAGCAATTGGACACCACAAGAGACCCAGTACTTC.

This sequence joins TRBV7-2 and TRBJ1-3; D remains unclear. This CDR3 has 16 residues. Germline-derived CDR1 and CDR2 are SGHTA and FQGNSA. Trimming took off 1 base at V and 2 bases at J, with 12 bases between the two ends. This chain's CDR3 is CASSLGQSSAGNTIYF. The CDR3, as DNA: TGTGCCAGCAGCTTAGGCCAAAGCTCTGCTGGAAACACCATATATTTT.

The chain joins TRBV28 to TRBJ1-5; D remains ambiguous. V was clipped by 3 bases and J by 3 bases, with 9 bases between them. CDR1 and CDR2 from the germline V gene are MDHEN and SYDVKM. The CDR3 has 14 amino acids. The DNA for the CDR3 is TGTGCCAGCAGTTTTATTACAGCCAATCAGCCCCAGCATTTT. This codes for CASSFITANQPQHF.

V usage is TRBV11-2 and J usage is TRBJ1-2; 7 bases match TRBD1. J lost 3 bases, V lost 3 bases, and 4 bases had no gene match. This CDR3 has 14 residues. The germline gives CDR1 SGHAT, CDR2 FQNNGV. The DNA of the CDR3 is TGTGCCAGCAGCTTGCCCAGGGGGGACTATGGCTACACCTTC. It codes for CASSLPRGDYGYTF. The full variable domain, in which reference TRBV11-2 and TRBJ1-2 provide the parts outside the CDR3, is EAGVAQSPRYKIIEKRQSVAFWCNPISGHATLYWYQQILGQGPKLLIQFQNNGVVDDSQLPKDRFSAERLKGVDSTLKIQPAKLEDSAVYLCASSLPRGDYGYTFGSGTRLTVV.

The chain is built from TRBV28 and TRBJ1-2; 8 nucleotides match TRBD1. Per germline, CDR1 MDHEN and CDR2 SYDVKM. The CDR3 spans 13 residues. V trimming: 5 bases; J trimming: 8 bases; junction bases outside the gene matches: 7. The CDR3 DNA is TGTGCCAGCAGTATTAGGACAGGGATAGGCTACACCTTC. Translation gives CASSIRTGIGYTF.

The chain recombines TRBV5-1 with TRBJ1-4; 8 bases line up with TRBD1. Germline V gene data show CDR1 as SGHRS and CDR2 as YFSETQ. Trimming at V came to 2 bases and at J to 6 bases, leaving 6 bases not matched to a gene. The CDR3 is 15 amino acids. This CDR3 is CASSLPQGAHEKLFF. The CDR3 coding sequence is TGCGCCAGCAGCTTACCGCAGGGGGCGCATGAAAAACTGTTTTTT.